Included here is one T cell receptor beta chain sequence, with context. TCRdb's copy holds only in-frame clones and misses some; the assay was immunoSEQ multiplex PCR. The sample lists some 300,000 clones, nearly 90% occurring once. The CDR3 spans 14 residues. V shed 3 bases and J 9 bases; nucleotides not matched to a gene: 6. Per germline, CDR1 KGHDR and CDR2 SFDVKD. Cohort assignment relied on participant-reported clinical history. The data are from a study of blood T cell repertoires in COVID-19. Study at large: PBMCs, B-cell-depleted T cells, or T cells were the source of the cDNA or gDNA that made up the material.

The gene calls are TRBV24-1 and TRBJ2-1, with TRBD2 identical over 8 bases. Input material: PBMCs or T cells enriched from blood (not recorded which). This clonotype was obtained from a woman aged 18-35 years with acute COVID-19. CDR3 sequence reads: CATSDHGTRGEQFF. DNA of the CDR3: TGTGCCACCAGTGATCACGGGACTAGAGGTGAGCAGTTCTTC.